This TCR beta chain appears in the sequencing data of a study of blood T cells in healthy people across ages. Germline V CDR1 and CDR2: SGHDN, FVKESK. V trimming: 4 bases; J trimming: 3 bases; junction bases outside the gene matches: 10. The CDR3 covers 16 residues. Concerning this clonotype: Antigen unknown.

The use of a sample-barcoded 5' primer and a J-beta primer mix characterized a second PCR of roughly 6 to 11 cycles. A single record per CDR3 protein comes from TCRdb applying MiXCR to the 5' RACE reads. This sample has about a million distinct CDR3 sequences; roughly half occur once, and the top ten carry 20% to 25%. Study-wide results and caveats: Per million T cells, TCR beta diversity dropped about linearly as age rose. Changes in expanded clonotypes were possibly confounded, as the CMV status of donors was unknown.

No fewer than 6 micrograms of total RNA were isolated from every sample. This clonotype originated in a woman between 55 and 75 years old in good health. The sequencing sample was made of blood. This chain links TRBV14 with TRBJ1-2, with 8 bases aligning to TRBD1. This CDR3 is CASSPLGQGRDYGYTF. The CDR3 nucleotides are TGTGCCAGCAGCCCGCTCGGACAGGGAAGGGACTATGGCTACACCTTC.